This T cell receptor (beta chain) appears in the sequencing data of a study of neurological immune-mediated disorders. Study-level findings and limits: The study found the most TCR clonal expansion in HTLV-1-associated myelopathy and the least in multiple sclerosis, below healthy controls. It was the repertoires of 18 of 34 multiple sclerosis patients that phylogenetic grouping placed in one related-CDR3 cluster, which is a possible signature. Private repertoires in all groups were suggested by the finding that expanded clones across subjects shared no CDR3 amino acid sequences.

Germline assignment: CDR1 SGHTA and CDR2 FQGNSA. This CDR3 is built from 13 residues. V lost 6 bases, J lost 4 bases, and 3 bases stayed unmatched. TCRdb called the 5' RACE reads again in MiXCR, with one record for every CDR3 protein. The data hold roughly 80,000 distinct CDR3 sequences, with 4.5% to 7.5% observed a single time. This clonotype has at least ten counts. Its antigen remains unidentified. Time point meaning: longitudinal time-point 2. For the unsorted libraries, 2 million PBMCs stored at -80 C served as input. This receptor was obtained from a woman between 55 and 75 years old with multiple sclerosis. The V call is TRBV7-2, the J call TRBJ1-2; 9 nucleotides agree with TRBD1. Sequencing was performed on PBMCs. CDR3 loop: CASRRTGVYGYTF. As DNA, the CDR3 is TGTGCCAGCAGACGGACAGGGGTCTATGGCTACACCTTC.